This TCR beta chain was obtained from a study of cytomegalovirus exposure and HLA in healthy donors. Germline CDR1 and CDR2: LNHDA and SQIVND (reference sequence). The CDR3 spans 14 residues. Deletions cut 8 bases from V and 4 bases from J, with 16 bases between. Note on this clone: Its cognate antigen is unknown.

Study-level findings and limits: A list of approximately 150 TCR beta chains associated with cytomegalovirus was given.

PCR employed 60 Vbeta and 13 Jbeta primers. Here immunoSEQ multiplex PCR was the method, and the copy in TCRdb shows in-frame clones only, minus some. The repertoire holds approximately 170,000 clones, with over 80% as singletons. The chain links TRBV19 to TRBJ2-3, with D perhaps matching TRBD2 (7 bases). The material sequenced was PBMCs. The sequence was obtained from a male donor in good health and CMV-seronegative. The DNA of the CDR3 is TGTGCCAGTGCGACACCGGGGGGCCCAGATACGCAGTATTTT. This sequence encodes CASATPGGPDTQYF.